This TCR beta chain was sequenced during a study of CD8+CD57+ T cells in acquired aplastic anemia. Germline assignment: CDR1 SGHTA and CDR2 FQGNSA. The CDR3 spans 14 residues. The V gene lost 9 bases and the J gene lost 2 bases, with 17 bases spanning the gap. Template material for TCR beta VDJ and CDR3 profiling consisted of genomic DNA. Via MiXCR, TCRdb re-called the reads, giving one row per CDR3 protein. The sample lists around 200,000 distinct CDR3 sequences, around 60% occurring once. The sequence derives from a human donor in good health. The sample consisted of sorted CD4+, CD8+, or CD8+CD57+ T cells (not recorded which) from PBMCs. The V call is TRBV7-2, the J call TRBJ2-7; D is undetermined. This CDR3 reads CASRTGLSAYEQYF. DNA of the CDR3: TGTGCCAGTCGTACGGGTTTATCGGCCTACGAGCAGTACTTC.